The 2 T cell receptor beta chains below come from one sample, sequenced in a study of T cell responses to AZD1222 COVID-19 vaccine. Some clones are missing from TCRdb's copy, which holds only in-frame ones; the method was immunoSEQ multiplex PCR. The sample holds around 110,000 clones; roughly 85% are singletons and the top ten take roughly 3.7%. Specimen: peripheral blood, collected on day 0 of MenACWY control vaccination. The receptors shown here come from an adult in good health.

The V gene is TRBV7-2, the J gene TRBJ1-4; D is undetermined. Per the germline V gene, CDR1 is SGHTA and CDR2 is FQGNSA. The V end was cut by 1 base, the J end by 7 bases, with 13 bases between. The CDR3 length is 15 residues. CDR3 DNA: TGTGCCAGCAGCTTAGGGCGGAGGGAGAGTGAAAAACTGTTTTTT. The encoded protein is CASSLGRRESEKLFF.

The sample holds one count of this clone. The V and J genes are TRBV7-2 and TRBJ1-1, with D tentatively TRBD1 (6 bases). With 5 bases removed from V and 0 bases from J, the gap between germline ends came to 13 bases. This CDR3 has 15 residues. Germline-derived CDR1 and CDR2 are SGHTA and FQGNSA. CDR3 nucleotide sequence: TGTGCCAGCAGCCCGCAGACAGGCTTGAACACTGAAGCTTTCTTT. As protein: CASSPQTGLNTEAFF.